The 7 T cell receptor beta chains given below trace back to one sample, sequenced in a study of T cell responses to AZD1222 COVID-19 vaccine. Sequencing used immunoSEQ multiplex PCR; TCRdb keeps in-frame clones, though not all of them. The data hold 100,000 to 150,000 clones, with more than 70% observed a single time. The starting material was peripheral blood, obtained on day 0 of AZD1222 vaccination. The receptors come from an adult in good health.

CDR3 amino acids: CASSSPGSYNEQFF. CDR3 nucleotide sequence: TGTGCCAGCAGCTCACCGGGATCCTACAATGAGCAGTTCTTC. The chain recombines TRBV7-9 with TRBJ2-1, with D tentatively TRBD2 (5 bases). The CDR3 length is 14 residues. Germline loops: CDR1 SEHNR, CDR2 FQNEAQ (reference sequence). Trimming stripped 4 bases from V and 1 base from J, with 8 bases between.

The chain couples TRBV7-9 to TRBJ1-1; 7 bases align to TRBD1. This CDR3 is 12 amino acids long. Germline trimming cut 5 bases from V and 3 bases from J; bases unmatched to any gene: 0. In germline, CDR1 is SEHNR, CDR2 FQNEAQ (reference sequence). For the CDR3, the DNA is TGTGCCAGCAGCAGGGGGCACACTGAAGCTTTCTTT. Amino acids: CASSRGHTEAFF.

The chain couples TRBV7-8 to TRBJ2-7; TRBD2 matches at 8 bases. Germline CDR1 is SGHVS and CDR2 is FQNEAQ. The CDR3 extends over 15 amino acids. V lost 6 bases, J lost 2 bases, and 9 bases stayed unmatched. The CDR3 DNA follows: TGTGCCAGCAGTTCAGTAGCCGGGGGGGCCTACGAGCAGTACTTC. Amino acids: CASSSVAGGAYEQYF. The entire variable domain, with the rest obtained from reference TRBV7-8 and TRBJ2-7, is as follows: GAGVSQSPRYKVAKRGQDVALRCDPISGHVSLFWYQQALGQGPEFLTYFQNEAQLDKSGLPSDRFFAERPEGSVSTLKIQRTQQEDSAVYLCASSSVAGGAYEQYFGPGTRLTVT.

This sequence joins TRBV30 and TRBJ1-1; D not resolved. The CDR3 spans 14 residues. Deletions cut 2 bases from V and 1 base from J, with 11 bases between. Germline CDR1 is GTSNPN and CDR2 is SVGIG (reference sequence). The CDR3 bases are TGTGCCTGGAGTCTTCTGTCGCCGAACACTGAAGCTTTCTTT. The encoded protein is CAWSLLSPNTEAFF.

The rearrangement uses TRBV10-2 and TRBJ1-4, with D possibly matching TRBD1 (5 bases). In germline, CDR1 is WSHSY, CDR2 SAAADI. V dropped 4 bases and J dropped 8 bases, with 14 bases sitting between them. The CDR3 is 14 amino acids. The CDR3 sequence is CASSVRGLEEKLFF. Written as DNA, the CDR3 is TGCGCCAGCAGTGTCCGGGGACTTGAGGAAAAACTGTTTTTT.

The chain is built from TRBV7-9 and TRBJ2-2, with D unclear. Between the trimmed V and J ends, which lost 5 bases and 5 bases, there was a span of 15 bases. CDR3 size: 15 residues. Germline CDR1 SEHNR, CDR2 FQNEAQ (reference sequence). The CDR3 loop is CASSPRLESTGELFF. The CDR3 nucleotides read TGTGCCAGCAGCCCGAGACTGGAGAGTACCGGGGAGCTGTTTTTT.

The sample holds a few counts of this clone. The CDR3 DNA follows: TGTGCCAGCAGCTTAGTTTGGGGACTAGATCCCCTCGAGCAGTACTTC. Amino acid sequence: CASSLVWGLDPLEQYF. V usage is TRBV7-2 and J usage is TRBJ2-7; 8 nucleotides line up with TRBD2. The CDR3 runs 16 residues. Losses at the gene ends were 1 base for V and 6 bases for J; bases not matched to a gene: 11. Germline values: CDR1 SGHTA, CDR2 FQGNSA.